This passage covers 8 T cell receptor beta chains from one sample sequenced in a study of CXCR3-negative and CXCR3-positive naive CD8 T cells. The method, 5' RACE with UMI labels, was used to prepare the TRB cDNA libraries. For each CDR3 protein, TCRdb gives one entry from its re-call of the 5' RACE reads, without DNA. The sample totals approximately 6,700 distinct CDR3 sequences; its top ten clones hold around 1.3%. Sequenced: naive CXCR3- CD8+ T cells from blood. Subset described: CD45RO-CCR7+CD27+CD95- naive CD8+ T cells lacking CXCR3 (TNR3-). The receptors were gathered from a human donor in good health. Some clones in this sample may be carry-over from other donors' samples.

Frequency places this clonotype as medium-sized (0.01 to 0.1%). The chain joins TRBV28 to TRBJ1-1; TCRdb returns TRBD1, unconfirmable since there is no DNA. The length of the CDR3 is 20 residues. Looked up from germline, CDR1 is MDHEN and CDR2 is SYDVKM. This chain's CDR3 is CASSSPQDRGQMELVTEAFF.

This chain links TRBV7-9 with TRBJ1-5. CDR3 length: 14 residues. Germline V CDR1 and CDR2: SEHNR, FQNEAQ (reference sequence). This CDR3 reads CASSLGRNNQPQHF.

The rearrangement links TRBV6-6 to TRBJ2-3; lacking DNA, the TRBD1 call made by TCRdb goes unchecked. Germline V gene lookup returns CDR1 MNHNY and CDR2 SVGAGI (reference sequence). This CDR3 has 12 amino acids. CDR3 sequence: CASRITPDTQYF.

This clonotype counts as medium-sized by frequency. V and J are TRBV29-1 and TRBJ2-1; the D call from TCRdb, TRBD1, cannot be confirmed without DNA. CDR1 SQVTM and CDR2 ANQGSEA come from the germline V gene. The CDR3 sequence is 17 residues long. CDR3 in amino acids: CSVVVEGWTTSYNEQFF.

Its frequency marks this clonotype as medium-sized. This chain connects TRBV28 to TRBJ2-7; the TRBD2 assignment by TCRdb is unverifiable without DNA. The CDR3 covers 16 residues. Germline V gene data show CDR1 as MDHEN and CDR2 as SYDVKM. The CDR3 spells CASDDPALAGANEQYF. The variable domain in full, completed from reference TRBV28 and TRBJ2-7, reads DVKVTQSSRYLVKRTGEKVFLECVQDMDHENMFWYRQDPGLGLRLIYFSYDVKMKEKGDIPEGYSVSREKKERFSLILESASTNQTSMYLCASDDPALAGANEQYFGPGTRLTVT.

In terms of frequency, this clonotype is medium-sized. The chain combines TRBV12-3 or TRBV12-4 with TRBJ2-2; TCRdb picks TRBD1, but there is no DNA to check that call. The CDR3 consists of 15 residues. CDR3 protein: CASSIDRGVAGELFF.

This clonotype is called medium-sized based on its frequency. The chain combines TRBV3-1 with TRBJ2-1. The CDR3 loop spans 14 amino acids. Germline V gene lookup returns CDR1 LGHDT and CDR2 YNNKEL (reference sequence). The CDR3 loop reads CASMSRDSYNEQFF.

This clonotype shows up as medium-sized by frequency. The rearrangement joins TRBV15 to TRBJ1-1; TCRdb reports TRBD1, a call that lacks DNA to check it against. The V gene's germline CDR1 is LNHNV and CDR2 YYDKDF (reference sequence). CDR3 size: 16 residues. The CDR3 here is CATSTSRTGASTEAFF.